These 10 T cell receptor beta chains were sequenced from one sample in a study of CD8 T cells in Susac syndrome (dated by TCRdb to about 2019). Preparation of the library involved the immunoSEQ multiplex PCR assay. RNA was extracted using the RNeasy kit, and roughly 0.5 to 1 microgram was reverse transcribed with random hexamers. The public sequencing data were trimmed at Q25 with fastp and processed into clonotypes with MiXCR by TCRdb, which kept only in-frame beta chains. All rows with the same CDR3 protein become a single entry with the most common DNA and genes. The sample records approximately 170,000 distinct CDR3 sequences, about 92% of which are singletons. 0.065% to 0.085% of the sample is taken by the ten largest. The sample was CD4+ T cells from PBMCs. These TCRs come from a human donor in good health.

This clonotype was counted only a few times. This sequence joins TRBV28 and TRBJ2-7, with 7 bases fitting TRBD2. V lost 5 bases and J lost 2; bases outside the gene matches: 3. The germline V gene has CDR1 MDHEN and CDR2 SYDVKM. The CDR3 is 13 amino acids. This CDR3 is CASSPSGAYEQYF. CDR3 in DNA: TGTGCCAGCAGTCCAAGCGGGGCCTACGAGCAGTACTTC. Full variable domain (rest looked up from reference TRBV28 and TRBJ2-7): DVKVTQSSRYLVKRTGEKVFLECVQDMDHENMFWYRQDPGLGLRLIYFSYDVKMKEKGDIPEGYSVSREKKERFSLILESASTNQTSMYLCASSPSGAYEQYFGPGTRLTVT.

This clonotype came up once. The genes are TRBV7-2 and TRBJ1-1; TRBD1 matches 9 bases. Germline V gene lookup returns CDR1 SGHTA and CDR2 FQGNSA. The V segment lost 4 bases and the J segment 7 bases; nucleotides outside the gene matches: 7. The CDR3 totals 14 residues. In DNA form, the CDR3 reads TGTGCCAGCAGCTCCGGACAGGGGAGATATGAAGCTTTCTTT. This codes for CASSSGQGRYEAFF.

CDR3 coding DNA: TGTGCCAGCAGCAACAGCCAGCGACAGGGGCTTTACGAGCAGTACTTC. Amino acid sequence: CASSNSQRQGLYEQYF. V gene TRBV7-9 combines with J gene TRBJ2-7, with 8 bases identical to TRBD1. There are 16 residues in the CDR3. Trimming removed 5 bases from V and 4 bases from J; junction bases left unmatched: 13. In germline, CDR1 is SEHNR, CDR2 FQNEAQ (reference sequence).

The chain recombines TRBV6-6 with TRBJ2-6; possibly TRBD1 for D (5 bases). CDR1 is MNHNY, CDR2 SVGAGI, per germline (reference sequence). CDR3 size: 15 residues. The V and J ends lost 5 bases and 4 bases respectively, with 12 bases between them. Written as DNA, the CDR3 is TGTGCCAGCAGTACCACAGGCACCGGGGCCAACGTCCTGACTTTC. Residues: CASSTTGTGANVLTF.

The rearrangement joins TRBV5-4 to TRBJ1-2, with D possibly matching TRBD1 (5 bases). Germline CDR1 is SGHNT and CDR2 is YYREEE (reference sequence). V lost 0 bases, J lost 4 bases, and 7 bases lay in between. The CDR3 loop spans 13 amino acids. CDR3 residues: CASSLDRTYGYTF. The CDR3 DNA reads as TGTGCCAGCAGCTTGGACAGGACCTATGGCTACACCTTC.

The DNA for the CDR3 is TGCAGCGTTGACACGGGCTCCAGGGGAAGCGAGCAGTACTTC. The encoded protein is CSVDTGSRGSEQYF. The V call is TRBV29-1, the J call TRBJ2-7; D is perhaps TRBD1 (6 bases). Trimming removed 3 bases at V and 6 bases at J, with 18 bases between. This CDR3 is built from 14 residues. Looked up from germline, CDR1 is SQVTM and CDR2 is ANQGSEA.

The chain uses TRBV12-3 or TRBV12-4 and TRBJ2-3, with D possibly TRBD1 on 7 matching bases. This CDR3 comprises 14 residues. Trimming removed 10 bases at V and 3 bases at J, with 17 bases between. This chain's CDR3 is CATGGTVGTDTQYF. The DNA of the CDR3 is TGTGCCACCGGAGGGACAGTCGGAACAGATACGCAGTATTTT.

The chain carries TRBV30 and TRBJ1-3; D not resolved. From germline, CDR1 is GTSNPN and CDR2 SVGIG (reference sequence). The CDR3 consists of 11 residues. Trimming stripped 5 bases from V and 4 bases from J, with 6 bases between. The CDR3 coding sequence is TGTGCCTGGTTACTCGGAAACACCATATATTTT. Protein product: CAWLLGNTIYF.

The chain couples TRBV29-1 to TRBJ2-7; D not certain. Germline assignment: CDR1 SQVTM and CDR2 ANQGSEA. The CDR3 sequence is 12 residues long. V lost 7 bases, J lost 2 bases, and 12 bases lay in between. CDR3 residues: CSALYGAYEQYF. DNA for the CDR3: TGCAGCGCATTGTATGGGGCCTACGAGCAGTACTTC.

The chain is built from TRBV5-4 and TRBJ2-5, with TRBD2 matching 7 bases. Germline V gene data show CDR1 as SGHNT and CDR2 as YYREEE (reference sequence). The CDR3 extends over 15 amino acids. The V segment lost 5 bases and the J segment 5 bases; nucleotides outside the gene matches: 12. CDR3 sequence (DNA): TGTGCCAGCAGACCCGGTGGGGGGGAGGGGGAGACCCAGTACTTC. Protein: CASRPGGGEGETQYF.